The T cell receptor (beta chain) under discussion was sequenced for a study of shared clonotypes between healthy human individuals. Data came from immunoSEQ multiplex PCR; TCRdb stores just in-frame clones and leaves some out. Among around 2,100,000 clones listed, about 95% were seen once. CD8 cells regarded as naive lacked CD45RO, were positively chosen for CCR7, and omitted terminally differentiated effector memory CD45RA+ cells. The sample consisted of naive CD8+ T cells sorted from blood. The source of this sequence is a man in his late teens or twenties in good health.

CDR3 bases: TGTGCTAGTGGTTCCGGACAGGGAAGTATGAACACTGAAGCTTTCTTT. Its translation is CASGSGQGSMNTEAFF. V and J are TRBV12-5 and TRBJ1-1; 8 bases align to TRBD1. This CDR3 spans 16 amino acids. V gave up 4 bases and J gave up 0 bases; unmatched junction bases: 7. The germline gives CDR1 LGHNT, CDR2 FRNRAP.